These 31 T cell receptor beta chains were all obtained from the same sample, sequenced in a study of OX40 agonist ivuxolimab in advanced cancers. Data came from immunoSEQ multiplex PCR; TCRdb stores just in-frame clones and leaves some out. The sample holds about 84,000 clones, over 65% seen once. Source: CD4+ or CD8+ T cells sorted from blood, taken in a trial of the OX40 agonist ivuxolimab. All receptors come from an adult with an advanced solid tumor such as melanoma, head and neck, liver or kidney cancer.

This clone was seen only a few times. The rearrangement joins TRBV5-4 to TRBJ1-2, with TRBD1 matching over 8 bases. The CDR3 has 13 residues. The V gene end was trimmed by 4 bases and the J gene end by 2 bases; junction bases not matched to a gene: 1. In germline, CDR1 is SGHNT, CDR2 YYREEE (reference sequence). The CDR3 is CASSGQGNYGYTF. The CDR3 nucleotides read TGTGCCAGCAGCGGACAGGGCAACTATGGCTACACCTTC.

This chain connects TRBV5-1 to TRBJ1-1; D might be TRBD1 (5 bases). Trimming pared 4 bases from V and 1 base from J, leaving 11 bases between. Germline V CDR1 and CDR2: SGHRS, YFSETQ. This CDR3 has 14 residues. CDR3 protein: CASSPGHENTEAFF. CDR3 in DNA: TGCGCCAGCAGCCCTGGACACGAGAACACTGAAGCTTTCTTT.

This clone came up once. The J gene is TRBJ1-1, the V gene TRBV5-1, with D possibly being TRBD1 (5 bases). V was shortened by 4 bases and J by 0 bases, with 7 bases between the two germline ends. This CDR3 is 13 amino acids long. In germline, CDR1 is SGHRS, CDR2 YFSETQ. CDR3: CASSQGMNTEAFF. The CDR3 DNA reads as TGCGCCAGCAGCCAGGGAATGAACACTGAAGCTTTCTTT.

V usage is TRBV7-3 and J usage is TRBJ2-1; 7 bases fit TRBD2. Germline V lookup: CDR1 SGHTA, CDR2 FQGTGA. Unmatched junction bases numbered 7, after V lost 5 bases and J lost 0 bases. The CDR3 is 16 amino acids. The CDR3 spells CASSVMGGGSYNEQFF. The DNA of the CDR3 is TGTGCCAGCAGCGTAATGGGCGGGGGCTCCTACAATGAGCAGTTCTTC.

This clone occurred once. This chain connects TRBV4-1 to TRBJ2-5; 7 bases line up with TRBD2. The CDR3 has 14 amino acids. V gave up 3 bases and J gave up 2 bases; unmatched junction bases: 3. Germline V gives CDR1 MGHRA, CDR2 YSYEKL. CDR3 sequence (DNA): TGCGCCAGCAGCCAGGGCGGGGGTCAAGAGACCCAGTACTTC. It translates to CASSQGGGQETQYF.

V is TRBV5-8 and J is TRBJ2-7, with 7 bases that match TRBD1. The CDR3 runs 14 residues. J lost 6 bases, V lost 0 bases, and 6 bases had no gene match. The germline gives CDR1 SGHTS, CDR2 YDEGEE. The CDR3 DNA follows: TGTGCCAGCAGCTTGGCAGGGGGTGAGTTCGAGCAGTACGTC. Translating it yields CASSLAGGEFEQYV.

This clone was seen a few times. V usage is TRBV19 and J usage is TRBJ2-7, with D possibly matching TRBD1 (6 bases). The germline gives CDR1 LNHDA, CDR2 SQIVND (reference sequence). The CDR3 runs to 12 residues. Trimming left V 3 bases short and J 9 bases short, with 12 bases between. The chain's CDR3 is CASSISGVGQYV. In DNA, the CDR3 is TGTGCCAGTAGTATCTCAGGGGTGGGGCAGTACGTC.

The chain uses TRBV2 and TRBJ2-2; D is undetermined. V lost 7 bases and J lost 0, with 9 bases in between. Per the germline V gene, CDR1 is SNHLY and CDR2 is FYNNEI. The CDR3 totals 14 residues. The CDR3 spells CASIRIPNTGELFF. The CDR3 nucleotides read TGTGCCAGCATCCGAATTCCGAACACCGGGGAGCTGTTTTTT. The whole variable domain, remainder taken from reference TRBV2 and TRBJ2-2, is EPEVTQTPSHQVTQMGQEVILRCVPISNHLYFYWYRQILGQKVEFLVSFYNNEISEKSEIFDDQFSVERPDGSNFTLKIRSTKLEDSAMYFCASIRIPNTGELFFGEGSRLTVL.

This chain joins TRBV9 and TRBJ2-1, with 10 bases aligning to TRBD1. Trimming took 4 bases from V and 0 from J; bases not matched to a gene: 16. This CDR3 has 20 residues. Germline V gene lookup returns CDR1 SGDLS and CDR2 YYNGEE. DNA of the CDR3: TGTGCCAGCAGCTCCGAGGGGACAGGGGCCCTCTTAATCTCCTACAATGAGCAGTTCTTC. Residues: CASSSEGTGALLISYNEQFF.

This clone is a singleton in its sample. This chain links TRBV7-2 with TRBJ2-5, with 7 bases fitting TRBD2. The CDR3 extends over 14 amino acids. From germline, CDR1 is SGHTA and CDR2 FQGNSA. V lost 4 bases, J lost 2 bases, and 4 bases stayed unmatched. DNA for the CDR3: TGTGCCAGCAGCTATGCTAGCGGACAAGAGACCCAGTACTTC. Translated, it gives CASSYASGQETQYF.

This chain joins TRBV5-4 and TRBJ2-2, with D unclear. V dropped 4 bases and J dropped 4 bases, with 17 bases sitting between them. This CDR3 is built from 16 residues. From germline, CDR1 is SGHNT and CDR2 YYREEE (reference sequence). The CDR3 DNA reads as TGTGCCAGCAGCCCGGGCGGTTACCTCTCCACCGGGGAGCTGTTTTTT. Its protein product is CASSPGGYLSTGELFF.

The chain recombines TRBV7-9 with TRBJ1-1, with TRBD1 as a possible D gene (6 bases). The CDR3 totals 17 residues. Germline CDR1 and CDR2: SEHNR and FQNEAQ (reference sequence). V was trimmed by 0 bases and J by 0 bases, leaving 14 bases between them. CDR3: CASSLATSRDMNTEAFF. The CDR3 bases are TGTGCCAGCAGCTTAGCTACATCACGGGACATGAACACTGAAGCTTTCTTT.

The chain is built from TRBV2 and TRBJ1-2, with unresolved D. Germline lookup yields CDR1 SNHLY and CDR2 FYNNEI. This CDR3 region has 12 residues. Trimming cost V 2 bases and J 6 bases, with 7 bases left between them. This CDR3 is CASSEWRDGYTF. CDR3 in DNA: TGTGCCAGCAGTGAATGGCGGGATGGCTACACCTTC.

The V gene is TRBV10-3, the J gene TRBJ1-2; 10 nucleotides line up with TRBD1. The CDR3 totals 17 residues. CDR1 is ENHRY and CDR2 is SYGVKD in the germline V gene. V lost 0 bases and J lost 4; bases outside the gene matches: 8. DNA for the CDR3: TGTGCCATCAGTGAGTCGACAGGGGGCAGAGTCTTCTATGGCTACACCTTC. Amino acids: CAISESTGGRVFYGYTF.

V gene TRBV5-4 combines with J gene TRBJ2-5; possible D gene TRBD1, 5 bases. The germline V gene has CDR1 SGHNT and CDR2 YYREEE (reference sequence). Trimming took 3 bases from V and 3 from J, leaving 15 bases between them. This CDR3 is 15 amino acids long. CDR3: CASSSEPREKETQYF. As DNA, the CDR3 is TGTGCCAGCAGCTCGGAACCCAGGGAAAAAGAGACCCAGTACTTC.

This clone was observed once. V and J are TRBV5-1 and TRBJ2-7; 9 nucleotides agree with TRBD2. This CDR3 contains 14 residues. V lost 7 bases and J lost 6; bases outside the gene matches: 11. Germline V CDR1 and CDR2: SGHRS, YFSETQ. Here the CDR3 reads CASETSGVKPEQYV. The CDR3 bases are TGCGCCAGCGAGACTAGCGGAGTAAAGCCCGAGCAGTACGTC.

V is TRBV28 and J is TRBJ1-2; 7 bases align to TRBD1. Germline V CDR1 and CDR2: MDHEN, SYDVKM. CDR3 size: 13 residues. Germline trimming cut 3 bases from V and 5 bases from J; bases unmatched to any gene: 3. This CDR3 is CASSFKGAYGYTF. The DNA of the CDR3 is TGTGCCAGCAGTTTTAAGGGGGCGTATGGCTACACCTTC.

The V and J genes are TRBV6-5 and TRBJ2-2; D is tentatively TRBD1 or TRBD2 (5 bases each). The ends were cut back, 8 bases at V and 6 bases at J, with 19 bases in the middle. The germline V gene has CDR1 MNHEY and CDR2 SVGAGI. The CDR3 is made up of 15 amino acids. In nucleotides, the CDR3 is TGTGCCAGCTATTTCCGGGACCCCCGGCCCGGGGAGCTGTTTTTT. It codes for CASYFRDPRPGELFF.

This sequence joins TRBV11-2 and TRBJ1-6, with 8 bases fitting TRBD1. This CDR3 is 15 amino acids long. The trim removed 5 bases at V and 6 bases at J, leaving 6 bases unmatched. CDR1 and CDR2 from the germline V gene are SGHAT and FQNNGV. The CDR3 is CASSATGGFNSPLHF. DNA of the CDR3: TGTGCCAGCAGCGCCACAGGGGGATTTAATTCACCCCTCCACTTT.

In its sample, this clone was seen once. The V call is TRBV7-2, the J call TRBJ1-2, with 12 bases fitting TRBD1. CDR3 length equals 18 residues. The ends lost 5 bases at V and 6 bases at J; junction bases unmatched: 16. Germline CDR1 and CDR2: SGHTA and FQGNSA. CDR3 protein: CASSLQGTGGSESDGYTF. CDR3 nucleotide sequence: TGTGCCAGCAGCCTTCAGGGGACAGGGGGCTCTGAGTCGGATGGCTACACCTTC.

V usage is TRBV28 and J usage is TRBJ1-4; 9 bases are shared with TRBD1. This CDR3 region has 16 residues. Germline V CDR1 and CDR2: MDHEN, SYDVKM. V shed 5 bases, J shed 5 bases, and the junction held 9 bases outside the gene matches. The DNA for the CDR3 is TGTGCCAGCAGTATCTCCTCCGGGACAGGGAATGAAAAACTGTTTTTT. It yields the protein CASSISSGTGNEKLFF. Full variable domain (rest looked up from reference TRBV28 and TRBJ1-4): DVKVTQSSRYLVKRTGEKVFLECVQDMDHENMFWYRQDPGLGLRLIYFSYDVKMKEKGDIPEGYSVSREKKERFSLILESASTNQTSMYLCASSISSGTGNEKLFFGSGTQLSVL.

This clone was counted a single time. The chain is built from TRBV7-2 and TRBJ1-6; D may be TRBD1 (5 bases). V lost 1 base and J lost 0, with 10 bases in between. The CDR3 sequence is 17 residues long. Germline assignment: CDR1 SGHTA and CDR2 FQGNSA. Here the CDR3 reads CASSLGRARSYNSPLHF. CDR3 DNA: TGTGCCAGCAGCTTAGGCAGGGCCCGCTCCTATAATTCACCCCTCCACTTT.

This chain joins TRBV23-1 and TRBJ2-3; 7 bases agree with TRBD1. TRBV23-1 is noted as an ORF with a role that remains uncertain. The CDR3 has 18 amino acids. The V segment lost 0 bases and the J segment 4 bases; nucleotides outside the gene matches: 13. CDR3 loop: CASSQSKGPYRGADTQYF. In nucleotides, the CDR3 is TGCGCCAGCAGTCAATCGAAGGGGCCTTACAGGGGCGCAGATACGCAGTATTTT.

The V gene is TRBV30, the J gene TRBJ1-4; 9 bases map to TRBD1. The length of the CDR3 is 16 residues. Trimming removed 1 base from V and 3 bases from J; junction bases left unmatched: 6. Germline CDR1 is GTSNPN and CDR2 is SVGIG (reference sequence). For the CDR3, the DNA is TGTGCCTGGAGTGGGACAGGGGAGGTTGCTAATGAAAAACTGTTTTTT. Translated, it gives CAWSGTGEVANEKLFF.

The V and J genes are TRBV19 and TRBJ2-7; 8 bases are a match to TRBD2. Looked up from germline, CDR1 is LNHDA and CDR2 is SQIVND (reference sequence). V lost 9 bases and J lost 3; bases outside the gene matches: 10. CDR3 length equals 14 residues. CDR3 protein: CASSRLGGGYEQYF. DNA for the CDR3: TGTGCCAGCTCGCGCCTCGGGGGGGGCTACGAGCAGTACTTC.

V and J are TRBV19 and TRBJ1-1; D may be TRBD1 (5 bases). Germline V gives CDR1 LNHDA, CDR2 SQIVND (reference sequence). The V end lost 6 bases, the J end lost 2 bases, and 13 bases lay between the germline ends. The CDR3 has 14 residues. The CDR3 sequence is CASSIDRSNTEAFF. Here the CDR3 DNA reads TGTGCCAGTAGCATTGACAGATCTAACACTGAAGCTTTCTTT.

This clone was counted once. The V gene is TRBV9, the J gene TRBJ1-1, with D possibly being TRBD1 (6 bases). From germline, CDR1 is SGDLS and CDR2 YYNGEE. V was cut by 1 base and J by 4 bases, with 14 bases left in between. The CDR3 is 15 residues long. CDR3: CASSVSSGAFTEAFF. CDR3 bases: TGTGCCAGCAGCGTAAGTTCAGGGGCCTTCACTGAAGCTTTCTTT.

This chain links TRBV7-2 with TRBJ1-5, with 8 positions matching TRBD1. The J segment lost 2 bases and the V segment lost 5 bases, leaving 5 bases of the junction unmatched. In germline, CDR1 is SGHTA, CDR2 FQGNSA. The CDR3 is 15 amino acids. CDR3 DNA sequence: TGTGCCAGCAGCAAGACAGGGGATGGCAATCAGCCCCAGCATTTT. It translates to CASSKTGDGNQPQHF.

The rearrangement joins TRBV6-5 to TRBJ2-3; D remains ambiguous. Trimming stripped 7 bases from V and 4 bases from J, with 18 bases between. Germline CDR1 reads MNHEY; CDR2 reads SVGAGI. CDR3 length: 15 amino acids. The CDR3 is CASTRLGRSSDTQYF. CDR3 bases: TGTGCCAGCACCCGCCTCGGGCGGAGCTCAGATACGCAGTATTTT.

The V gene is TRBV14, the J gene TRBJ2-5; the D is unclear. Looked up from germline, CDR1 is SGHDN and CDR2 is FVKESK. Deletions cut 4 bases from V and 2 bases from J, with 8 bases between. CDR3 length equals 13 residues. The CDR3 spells CASSRSVQETQYF. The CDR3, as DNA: TGTGCCAGCAGCCGGTCAGTTCAAGAGACCCAGTACTTC.

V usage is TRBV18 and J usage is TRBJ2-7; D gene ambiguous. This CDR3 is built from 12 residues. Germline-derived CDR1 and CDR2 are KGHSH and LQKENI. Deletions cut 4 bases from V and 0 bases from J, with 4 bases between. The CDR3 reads CASSLSSYEQYF. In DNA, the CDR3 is TGTGCCAGCTCACTGAGCTCCTACGAGCAGTACTTC.